The present T cell receptor beta chain was sequenced within a study of shared clonotypes between healthy human individuals. V was trimmed by 1 base and J by 2 bases, leaving 17 bases between them. Germline loops: CDR1 SEHNR, CDR2 FQNEAQ (reference sequence). The CDR3 loop spans 17 amino acids. 150 to 250 ng DNA, tens of thousands of T cell genomes, went into each sorted-subset replicate PCR. Study processing details: In the immunoSEQ data, sequences were junction-only and lacked quality scores, so filtering differed. Repertoires were generated with immunoSEQ multiplex PCR, while TCRdb's copy carries only in-frame clones and drops some. For V, J and clone size, that table is used; D and trimming come from the DNA. The sample shows millions of clones, roughly 93% of them seen only once. From CD4+ cells came CD45RA+ naive and CD45RA-negative memory subsets.

The chain employs TRBV7-9 and TRBJ2-5; maybe TRBD1 (5 bases). The TCR was taken from a man aged 18 to 30 in good health. Some clones in this sample may be carry-over from other donors' samples. The sequenced material came from naive CD4+ T cells from PBMCs. The sample's subset: CD45RA+ positively selected. The CDR3 coding sequence is TGTGCCAGCAGCTTAGGTCTCCAGGGCGTTATTCAAGAGACCCAGTACTTC. It is translated as CASSLGLQGVIQETQYF.